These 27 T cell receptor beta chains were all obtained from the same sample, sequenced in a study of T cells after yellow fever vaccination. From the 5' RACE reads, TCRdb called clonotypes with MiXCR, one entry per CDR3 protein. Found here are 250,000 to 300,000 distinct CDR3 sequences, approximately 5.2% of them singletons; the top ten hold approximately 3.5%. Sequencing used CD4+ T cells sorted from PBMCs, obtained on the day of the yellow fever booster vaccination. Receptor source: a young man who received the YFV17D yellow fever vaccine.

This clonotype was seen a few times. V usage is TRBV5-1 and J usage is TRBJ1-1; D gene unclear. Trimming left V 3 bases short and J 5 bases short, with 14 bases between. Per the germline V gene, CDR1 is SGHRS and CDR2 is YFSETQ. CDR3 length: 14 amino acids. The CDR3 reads CASSSRAGVTEAFF. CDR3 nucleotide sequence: TGCGCCAGCAGCTCGAGAGCGGGAGTAACTGAAGCTTTCTTT.

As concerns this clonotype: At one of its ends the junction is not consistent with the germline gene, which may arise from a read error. Here the CDR3 reads CASSRTGSAGELIF. The CDR3 region has the DNA TGTGCCAGTAGCAGGACAGGGAGCGCCGGGGAGCTGATTTTT. The chain employs TRBV19 and TRBJ2-2; 8 nucleotides agree with TRBD1. Germline V CDR1 and CDR2: LNHDA, SQIVND (reference sequence). The CDR3 runs to 14 residues.

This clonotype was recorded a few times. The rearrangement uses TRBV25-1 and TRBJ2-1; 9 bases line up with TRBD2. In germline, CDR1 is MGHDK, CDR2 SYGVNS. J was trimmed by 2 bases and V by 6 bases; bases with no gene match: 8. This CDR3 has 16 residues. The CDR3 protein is CASSRSSSGAYNEQFF. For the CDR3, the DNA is TGTGCCAGCAGCCGAAGCTCTAGCGGGGCCTACAATGAGCAGTTCTTC.

CDR3 in DNA: TGCAGTGCTAGAGAGGCGGGTCTTCGGAGGGATGAGCAGTTCTTC. Amino acid sequence: CSAREAGLRRDEQFF. This chain uses TRBV20-1 with TRBJ2-1, with D possibly TRBD2 on 6 matching bases. The CDR3 sequence is 15 residues long. CDR1 is DFQATT and CDR2 is SNEGSKA in the germline V gene (reference sequence). Trimming removed 0 bases from V and 8 bases from J, with 17 bases in between.

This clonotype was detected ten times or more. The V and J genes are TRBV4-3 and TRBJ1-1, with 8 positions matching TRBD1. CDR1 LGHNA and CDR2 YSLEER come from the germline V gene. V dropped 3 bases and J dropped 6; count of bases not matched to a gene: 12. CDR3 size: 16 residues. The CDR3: CASSHQPGQGGPEAFF. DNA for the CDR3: TGCGCCAGCAGCCACCAACCCGGACAGGGTGGGCCTGAAGCTTTCTTT.

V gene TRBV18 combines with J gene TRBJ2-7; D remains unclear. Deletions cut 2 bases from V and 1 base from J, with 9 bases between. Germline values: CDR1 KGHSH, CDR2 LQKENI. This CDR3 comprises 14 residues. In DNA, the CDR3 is TGTGCCAGCTCACCAAGTAGCTCTTCCTACGAGCAGTACGTC. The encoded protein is CASSPSSSSYEQYV.

The CDR3 here is CASSLRGSAYEQYF. The CDR3 nucleotides are TGTGCCAGCAGTTTAAGGGGTTCTGCCTACGAGCAGTACTTC. The chain recombines TRBV12-3 or TRBV12-4 with TRBJ2-7; a possible D gene is TRBD1 (5 bases). There are 14 residues in the CDR3. V shed 2 bases and J shed 2 bases, with 10 bases lying between them.

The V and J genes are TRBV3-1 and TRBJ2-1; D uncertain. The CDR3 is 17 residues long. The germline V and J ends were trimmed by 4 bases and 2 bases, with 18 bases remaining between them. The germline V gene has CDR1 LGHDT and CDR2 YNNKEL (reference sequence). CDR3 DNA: TGTGCCAGCAGCCGAGGAAGGACCTCGGTAGCCTACAATGAGCAGTTCTTC. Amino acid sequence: CASSRGRTSVAYNEQFF.

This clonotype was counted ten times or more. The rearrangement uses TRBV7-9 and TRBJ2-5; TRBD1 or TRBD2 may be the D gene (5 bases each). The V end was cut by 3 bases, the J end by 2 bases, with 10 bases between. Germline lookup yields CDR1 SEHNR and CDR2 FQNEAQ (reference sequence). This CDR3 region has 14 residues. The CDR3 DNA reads TGTGCCAGCAGCTTGGGGACGTCGCAAGAGACCCAGTACTTC. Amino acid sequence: CASSLGTSQETQYF.

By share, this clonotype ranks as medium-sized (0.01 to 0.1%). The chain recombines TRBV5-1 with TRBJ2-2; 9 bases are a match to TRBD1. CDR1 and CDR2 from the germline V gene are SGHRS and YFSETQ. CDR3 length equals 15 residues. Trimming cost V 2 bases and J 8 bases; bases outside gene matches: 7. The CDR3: CASSFRTGATGELFF. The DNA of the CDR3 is TGCGCCAGCAGCTTCCGGACAGGGGCGACTGGGGAGCTGTTTTTT.

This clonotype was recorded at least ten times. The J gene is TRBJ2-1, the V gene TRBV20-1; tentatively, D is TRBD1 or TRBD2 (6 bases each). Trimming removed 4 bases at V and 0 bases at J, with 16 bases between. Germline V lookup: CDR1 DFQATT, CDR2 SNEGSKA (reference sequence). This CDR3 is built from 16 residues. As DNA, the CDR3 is TGCAGTGCTACCCCTACGGGGGCCCCCTCCTACAATGAGCAGTTCTTC. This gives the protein CSATPTGAPSYNEQFF.

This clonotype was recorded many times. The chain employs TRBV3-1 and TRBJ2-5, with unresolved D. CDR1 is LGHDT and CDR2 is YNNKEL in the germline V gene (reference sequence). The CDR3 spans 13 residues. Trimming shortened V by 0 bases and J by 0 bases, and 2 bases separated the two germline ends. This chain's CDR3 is CASSQDYQETQYF. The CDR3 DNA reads TGTGCCAGCAGCCAAGACTACCAAGAGACCCAGTACTTC.

CDR3 residues: CASRTGSGDTEAFF. The CDR3 DNA follows: TGTGCCAGCAGAACAGGGAGTGGGGACACTGAAGCTTTCTTT. The chain joins TRBV6-5 to TRBJ1-1, with a tentative D call TRBD1 (6 bases). Germline values: CDR1 MNHEY, CDR2 SVGAGI. V was cut by 6 bases and J by 3 bases, with 14 bases left in between. CDR3 length: 14 amino acids.

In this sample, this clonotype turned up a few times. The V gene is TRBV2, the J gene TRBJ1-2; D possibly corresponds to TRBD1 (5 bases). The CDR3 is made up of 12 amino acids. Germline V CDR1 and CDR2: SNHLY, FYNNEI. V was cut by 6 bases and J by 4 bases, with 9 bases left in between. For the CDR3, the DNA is TGTGCCAGCAGATCCGACAGCTATGGCTACACCTTC. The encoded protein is CASRSDSYGYTF.

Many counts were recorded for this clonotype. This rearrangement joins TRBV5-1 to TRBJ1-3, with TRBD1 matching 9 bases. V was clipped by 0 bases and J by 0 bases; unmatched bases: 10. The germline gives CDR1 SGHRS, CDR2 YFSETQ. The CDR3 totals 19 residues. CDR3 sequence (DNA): TGCGCCAGCAGCTTGGCCTCTACAGGGGGCCCTTACTCTGGAAACACCATATATTTT. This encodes CASSLASTGGPYSGNTIYF.

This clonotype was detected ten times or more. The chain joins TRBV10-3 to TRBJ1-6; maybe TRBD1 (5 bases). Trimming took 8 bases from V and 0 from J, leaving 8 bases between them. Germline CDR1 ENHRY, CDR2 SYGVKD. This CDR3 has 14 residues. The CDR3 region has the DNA TGTGCCATCCGGGGGTTCTCCTATAATTCACCCCTCCACTTT. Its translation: CAIRGFSYNSPLHF.

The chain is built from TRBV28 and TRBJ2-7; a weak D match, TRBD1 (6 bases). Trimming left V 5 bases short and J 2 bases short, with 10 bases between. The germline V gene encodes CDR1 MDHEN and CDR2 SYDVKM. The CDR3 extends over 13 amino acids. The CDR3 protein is CASSGGGAYEQYV. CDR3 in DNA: TGTGCCAGCAGTGGGGGCGGAGCCTACGAGCAGTACGTC.

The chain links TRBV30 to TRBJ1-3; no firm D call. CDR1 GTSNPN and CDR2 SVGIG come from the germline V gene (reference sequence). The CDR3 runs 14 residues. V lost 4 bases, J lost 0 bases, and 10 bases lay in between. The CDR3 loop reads CAWNRRPSGNTIYF. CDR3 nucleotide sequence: TGTGCCTGGAACCGTCGTCCCTCTGGAAACACCATATATTTT.

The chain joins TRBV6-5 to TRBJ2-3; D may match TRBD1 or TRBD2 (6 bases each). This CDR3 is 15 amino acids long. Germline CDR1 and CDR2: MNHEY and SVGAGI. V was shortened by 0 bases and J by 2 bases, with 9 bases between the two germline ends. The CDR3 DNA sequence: TGTGCCAGCAGTTACTCGGCGGGACACACAGATACGCAGTATTTT. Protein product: CASSYSAGHTDTQYF.

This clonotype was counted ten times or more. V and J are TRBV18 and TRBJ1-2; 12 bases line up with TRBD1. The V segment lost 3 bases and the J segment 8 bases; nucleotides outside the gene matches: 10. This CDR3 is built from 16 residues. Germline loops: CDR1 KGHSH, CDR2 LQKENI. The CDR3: CASSPLPGQGAIGYTF. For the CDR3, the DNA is TGTGCCAGCTCACCCCTCCCGGGACAGGGGGCAATAGGCTACACCTTC.

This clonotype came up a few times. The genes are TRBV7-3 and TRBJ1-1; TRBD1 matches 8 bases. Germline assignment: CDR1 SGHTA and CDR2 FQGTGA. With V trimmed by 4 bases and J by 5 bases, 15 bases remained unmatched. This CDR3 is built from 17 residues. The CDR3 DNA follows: TGTGCCAGCAGCTCAACTACAACGGACAGGGAGGGGACTGAAGCTTTCTTT. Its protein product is CASSSTTTDREGTEAFF. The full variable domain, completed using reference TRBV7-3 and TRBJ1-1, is GAGVSQTPSNKVTEKGKYVELRCDPISGHTALYWYRQSLGQGPEFLIYFQGTGAADDSGLPNDRFFAVRPEGSVSTLKIQRTERGDSAVYLCASSSTTTDREGTEAFFGQGTRLTVV.

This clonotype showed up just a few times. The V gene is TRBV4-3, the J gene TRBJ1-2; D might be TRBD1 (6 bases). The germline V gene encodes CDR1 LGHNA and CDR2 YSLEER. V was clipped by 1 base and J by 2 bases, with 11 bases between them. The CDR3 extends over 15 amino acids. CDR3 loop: CASSQARGGNYGYTF. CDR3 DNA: TGCGCCAGCAGCCAAGCGAGAGGGGGAAACTATGGCTACACCTTC.

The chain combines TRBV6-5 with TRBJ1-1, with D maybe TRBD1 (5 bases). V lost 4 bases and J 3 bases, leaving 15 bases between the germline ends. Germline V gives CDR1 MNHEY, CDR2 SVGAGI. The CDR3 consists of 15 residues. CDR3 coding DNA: TGTGCCAGCAGTTGGGGCTACGGGGCGGACACTGAAGCTTTCTTT. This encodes CASSWGYGADTEAFF.

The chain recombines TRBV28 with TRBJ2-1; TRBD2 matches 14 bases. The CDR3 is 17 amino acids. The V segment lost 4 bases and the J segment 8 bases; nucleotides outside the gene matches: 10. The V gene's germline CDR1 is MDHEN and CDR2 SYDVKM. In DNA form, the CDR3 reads TGTGCCAGCAGTTCCCCGACTAGCGGGGGGGTAAAGGATGAGCAGTTCTTC. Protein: CASSSPTSGGVKDEQFF.

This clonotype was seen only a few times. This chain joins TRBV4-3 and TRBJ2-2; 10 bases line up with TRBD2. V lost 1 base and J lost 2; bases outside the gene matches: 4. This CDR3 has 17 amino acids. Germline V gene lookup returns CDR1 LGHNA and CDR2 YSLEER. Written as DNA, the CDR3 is TGCGCCAGCAGCCAAGGAGCGGGGGGGCCCAACACCGGGGAGCTGTTTTTT. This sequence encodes CASSQGAGGPNTGELFF.

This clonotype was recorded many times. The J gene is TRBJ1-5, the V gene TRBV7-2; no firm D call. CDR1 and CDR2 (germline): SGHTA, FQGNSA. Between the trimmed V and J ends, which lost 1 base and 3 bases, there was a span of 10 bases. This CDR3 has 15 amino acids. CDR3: CASSLGLFPNQPQHF. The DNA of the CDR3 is TGTGCCAGCAGCTTAGGGCTGTTCCCCAATCAGCCCCAGCATTTT.

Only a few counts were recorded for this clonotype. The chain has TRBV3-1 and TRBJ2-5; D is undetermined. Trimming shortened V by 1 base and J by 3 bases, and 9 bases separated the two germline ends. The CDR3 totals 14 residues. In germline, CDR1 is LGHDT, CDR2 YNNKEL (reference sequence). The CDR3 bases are TGTGCCAGCAGCCAAGGAATCATTAAAGAGACCCAGTACTTC. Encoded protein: CASSQGIIKETQYF.